This T cell receptor (beta chain) was retrieved from a study of T cell responses to AZD1222 COVID-19 vaccine (dated by TCRdb to about 2021). Study-wide context: AZD1222 recipients given second doses at about 4 weeks or at about 12 weeks were pooled, since spike-specific TCR depth and breadth were not found to differ between the two schedules. Trial participants were enrolled by age into 18-55, 56-69 and 70-plus year subgroups, with roughly 150, 30 and 60 TCR-sequenced participants respectively. TCR sequencing was performed for 233 trial participants, of whom roughly 200 were given two doses of AZD1222 and some 26 were given two doses of MenACWY control vaccine. The study at large found these results: Epitopes outside the regions mutated in the B.1.351 and B.1.1.7 variants were reportedly recognized by nearly half of the unique spike-specific TCRs. No day 14 peak-response samples were available, so repertoires were characterized only after the peak T cell response. In the small 56-69-year group, the increase in depth fell short of significance, most likely because of low power. After two AZD1222 doses, both the breadth and the depth of spike-specific TCRs were significantly higher than at day 0 and than in MenACWY recipients. The whole spike protein was spanned by vaccine-associated CD4 TCRs, and dominant responses were seen in regions 160-218 and 743-854. Conclusions about previously exposed vaccinees are limited because only a handful of AZD1222 recipients were SARS-CoV-2 seropositive at baseline. Most participants were white British and females outnumbered males, and the authors suggested that clonal diversity may have been underestimated.

The CDR3 holds 11 amino acids from the cysteine to the phenylalanine. The kept DNA is CDR3 alone, 33 bases in frame from the first base. Clipping removes 6 bases from V and 15 bases from J, with 10 as the unmatched junction base count. CDR1 is given as SQVTM and CDR2 as ANQGSEA, both from the germline V gene. The time point label corresponds to: baseline before first vaccination. Samples from vaccinated people were obtained from the UK trials COV001 and COV002, which included a single-blind randomized controlled phase 2/3 trial of AZD1222 (ChAdOx1 nCoV-19) in healthy adults. For TCRbeta chain sequencing, PBMC samples from trial participants were taken at day 0 and at day 28 after the second dose. The CDR3 regions of human TCRbeta chains were subjected to immunosequencing. The study's processing was this. TCRs in the repertoires were compared against a reference library of SARS-CoV-2-specific TCRs that had been generated with the MIRA antigen-specificity platform. Breadth was defined as the fraction of unique TCRs that were SARS-CoV-2-associated, and depth was defined as the fraction of total T cells that were SARS-CoV-2-associated. Using the MIRA data, every spike-specific TCR was mapped to the spike region that the TCR reacted to and assigned to either a CD4 or a CD8 class. Log10-transformed breadth and depth values were compared by one-way ANOVA with Sidak's multiple comparisons tests. TCRdb took this table from immuneACCESS and kept in-frame rearrangements with V and J called. Such tables lack part of the clones; where checked against another copy, unresolved V genes explain under half of the gap, and the rest is unexplained. The DNA gave D and trimming, while V, J and clone size come from that table. The sample has 100,000 to 120,000 clones on record, 65% to 85% of them singletons. The ten largest clones represent roughly 4.8% of the sample.

This clone came up a few times. Its antigen has not been determined. Base qualities are not provided; no much larger clone lies one nucleotide away. The TCR originated in an adult in good health. Recombination connected TRBV29-1 to TRBJ2-1, with 8 bases in between that match TRBD1. This specimen was peripheral blood, taken on day 0 of AZD1222 vaccination. The CDR3: CSVAGQGWRFF. The nucleotides read TGCAGCGTAGCAGGACAGGGTTGGAGGTTCTTC.